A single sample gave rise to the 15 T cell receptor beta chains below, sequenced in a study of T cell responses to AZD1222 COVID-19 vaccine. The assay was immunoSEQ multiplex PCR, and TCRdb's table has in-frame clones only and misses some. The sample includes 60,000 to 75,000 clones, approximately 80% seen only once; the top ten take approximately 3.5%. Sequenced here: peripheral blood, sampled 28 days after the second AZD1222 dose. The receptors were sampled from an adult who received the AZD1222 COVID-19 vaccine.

The CDR3 DNA reads TGTGCCAGCAGTCCCGGCGGGGCGGTGGGAGGAAACACCATATATTTT. It specifies CASSPGGAVGGNTIYF. The chain links TRBV28 to TRBJ1-3, with D possibly being TRBD1 (5 bases). V shed 5 bases and J shed 4 bases, with 18 bases lying between them. Per germline, CDR1 MDHEN and CDR2 SYDVKM. This CDR3 is built from 16 residues. Full variable domain (missing parts from reference TRBV28 and TRBJ1-3): DVKVTQSSRYLVKRTGEKVFLECVQDMDHENMFWYRQDPGLGLRLIYFSYDVKMKEKGDIPEGYSVSREKKERFSLILESASTNQTSMYLCASSPGGAVGGNTIYFGEGSWLTVV.

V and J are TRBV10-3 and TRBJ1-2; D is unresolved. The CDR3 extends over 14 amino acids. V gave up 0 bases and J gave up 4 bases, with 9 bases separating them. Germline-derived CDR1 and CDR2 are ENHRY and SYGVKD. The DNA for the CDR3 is TGTGCCATCAGTGAGTCAAGGGAGGGCTATGGCTACACCTTC. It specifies CAISESREGYGYTF.

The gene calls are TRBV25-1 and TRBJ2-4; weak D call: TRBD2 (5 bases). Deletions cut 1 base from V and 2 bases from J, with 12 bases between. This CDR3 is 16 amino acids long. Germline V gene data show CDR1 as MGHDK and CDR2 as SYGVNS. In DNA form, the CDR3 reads TGTGCCAGCAGTGAATTTCCGAGGGTCACCAAAAACATTCAGTACTTC. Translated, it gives CASSEFPRVTKNIQYF. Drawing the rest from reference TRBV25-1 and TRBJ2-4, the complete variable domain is EADIYQTPRYLVIGTGKKITLECSQTMGHDKMYWYQQDPGMELHLIHYSYGVNSTEKGDLSSESTVSRIRTEHFPLTLESARPSHTSQYLCASSEFPRVTKNIQYFGAGTRLSVL.

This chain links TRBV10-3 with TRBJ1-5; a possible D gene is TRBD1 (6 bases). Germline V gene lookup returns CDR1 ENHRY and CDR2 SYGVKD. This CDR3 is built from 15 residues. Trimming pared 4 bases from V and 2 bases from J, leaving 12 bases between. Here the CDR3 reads CAISGRAGGNQPQHF. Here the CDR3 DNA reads TGTGCCATCAGTGGGAGGGCAGGGGGCAATCAGCCCCAGCATTTT.

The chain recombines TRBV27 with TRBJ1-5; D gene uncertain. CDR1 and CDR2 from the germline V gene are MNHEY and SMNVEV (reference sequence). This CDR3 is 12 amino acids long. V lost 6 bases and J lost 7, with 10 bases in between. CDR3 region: CASRSGEQPQHF. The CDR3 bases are TGTGCCAGCAGGTCCGGGGAACAGCCCCAGCATTTT.

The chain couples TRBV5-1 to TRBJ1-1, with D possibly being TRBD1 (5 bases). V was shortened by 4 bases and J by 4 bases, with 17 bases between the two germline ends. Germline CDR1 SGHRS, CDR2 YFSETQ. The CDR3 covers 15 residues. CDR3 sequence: CASSPLEGLSTEAFF. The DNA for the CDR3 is TGCGCCAGCAGCCCGCTCGAGGGGTTAAGCACTGAAGCTTTCTTT.

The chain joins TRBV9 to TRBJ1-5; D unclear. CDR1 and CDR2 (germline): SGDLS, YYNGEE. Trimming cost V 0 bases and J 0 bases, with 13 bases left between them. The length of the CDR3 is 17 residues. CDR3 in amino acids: CASSVDEGINSNQPQHF. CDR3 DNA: TGTGCCAGCAGCGTAGATGAAGGGATTAATAGCAATCAGCCCCAGCATTTT. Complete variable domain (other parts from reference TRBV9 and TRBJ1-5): DSGVTQTPKHLITATGQRVTLRCSPRSGDLSVYWYQQSLDQGLQFLIQYYNGEERAKGNILERFSAQQFPDLHSELNLSSLELGDSALYFCASSVDEGINSNQPQHFGDGTRLSIL.

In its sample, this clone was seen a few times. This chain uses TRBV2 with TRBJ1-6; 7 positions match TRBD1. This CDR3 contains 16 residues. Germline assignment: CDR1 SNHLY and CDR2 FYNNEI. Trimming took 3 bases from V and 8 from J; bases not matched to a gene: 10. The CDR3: CASSDSSGGGDSPLHF. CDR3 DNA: TGTGCCAGCAGTGATAGTTCAGGGGGTGGCGATTCACCCCTCCACTTT.

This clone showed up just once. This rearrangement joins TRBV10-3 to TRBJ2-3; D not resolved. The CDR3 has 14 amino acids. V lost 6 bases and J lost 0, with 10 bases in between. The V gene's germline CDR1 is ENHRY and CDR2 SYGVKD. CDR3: CAISLSRSTDTQYF. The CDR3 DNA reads TGTGCCATCAGCCTGAGTAGGAGCACAGATACGCAGTATTTT.

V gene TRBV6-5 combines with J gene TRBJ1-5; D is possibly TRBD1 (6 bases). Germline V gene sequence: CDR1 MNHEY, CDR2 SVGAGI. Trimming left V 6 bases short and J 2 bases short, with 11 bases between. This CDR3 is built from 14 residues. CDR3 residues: CASSRGHGNQPQHF. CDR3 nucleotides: TGTGCCAGCAGCAGGGGACACGGCAATCAGCCCCAGCATTTT.

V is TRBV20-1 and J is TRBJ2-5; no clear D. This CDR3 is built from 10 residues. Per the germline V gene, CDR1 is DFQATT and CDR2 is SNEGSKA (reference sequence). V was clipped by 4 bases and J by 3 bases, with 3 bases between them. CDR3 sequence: CSAMEETQYF. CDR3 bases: TGCAGTGCTATGGAAGAGACCCAGTACTTC.

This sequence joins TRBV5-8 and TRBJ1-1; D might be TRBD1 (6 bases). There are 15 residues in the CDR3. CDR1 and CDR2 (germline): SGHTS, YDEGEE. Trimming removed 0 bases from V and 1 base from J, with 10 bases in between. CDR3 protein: CASSLVGRGNTEAFF. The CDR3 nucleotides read TGTGCCAGCAGCTTGGTGGGCAGGGGGAACACTGAAGCTTTCTTT.

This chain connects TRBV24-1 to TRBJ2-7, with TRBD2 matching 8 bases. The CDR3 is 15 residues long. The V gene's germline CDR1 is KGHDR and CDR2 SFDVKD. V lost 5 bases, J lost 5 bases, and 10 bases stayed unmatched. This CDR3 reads CATSAAGGGSNEQYF. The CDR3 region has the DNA TGTGCCACCAGTGCGGCGGGCGGGGGGTCGAACGAGCAGTACTTC.

The CDR3 bases are TGCGCCAGCAGCCTCGGACTAGAGGGCGAGCAGTACTTC. Translating it yields CASSLGLEGEQYF. The chain recombines TRBV5-1 with TRBJ2-7; 7 positions match TRBD2. CDR1 is SGHRS, CDR2 YFSETQ, per germline. The CDR3 is made up of 13 amino acids. V shed 4 bases, J shed 6 bases, and the junction held 7 bases outside the gene matches.

The CDR3 is CASSFGSQETQYF. The CDR3 coding sequence is TGTGCCAGCAGCTTCGGGAGCCAAGAGACCCAGTACTTC. V and J are TRBV7-3 and TRBJ2-5, with D possibly being TRBD2 (6 bases). CDR3 length equals 13 residues. Per the germline V gene, CDR1 is SGHTA and CDR2 is FQGTGA. The germline V and J ends were trimmed by 3 bases and 1 base, with 6 bases remaining between them. Looking up the rest from reference TRBV7-3 and TRBJ2-5 gives the full variable domain: GAGVSQTPSNKVTEKGKYVELRCDPISGHTALYWYRQSLGQGPEFLIYFQGTGAADDSGLPNDRFFAVRPEGSVSTLKIQRTERGDSAVYLCASSFGSQETQYFGPGTRLLVL.